This TCR beta chain was sequenced in a study of cytomegalovirus exposure and HLA in healthy donors. Study-level results: Generally TCR sequences proved uncommon, though certain public TCRs appeared in numerous donors.

In its sample, this clone was seen a few times. Its target is not known. A multiplex PCR was run with 60 Vbeta primers and 13 Jbeta primers. Using immunoSEQ multiplex PCR, the repertoire was profiled, and TCRdb retains in-frame clones only, with some absent. The profile shows about 120,000 clones, roughly 80% of them singletons. J was trimmed by 1 base and V by 6 bases; bases with no gene match: 4. Looked up from germline, CDR1 is SGHTA and CDR2 is FQGNSA. The CDR3 has 15 residues. This chain links TRBV7-2 with TRBJ1-1, with 11 bases fitting TRBD1. This TCR was sampled from a man aged 30 to 39 in good health and CMV-seronegative. The sequencing input was PBMCs. This CDR3 reads CASSGTGGSNTEAFF. The CDR3 DNA follows: TGTGCCAGCAGTGGGACAGGGGGTTCGAACACTGAAGCTTTCTTT.